These 21 T cell receptor beta chains originate from one sample sequenced in a study of T cell changes during pregnancy in multiple sclerosis. Clones were sequenced by immunoSEQ multiplex PCR, and TCRdb holds only the in-frame ones, with some missing. This sample has some 60,000 clones, with around 93% found just once. This material consisted of peripheral blood, taken after pregnancy. These receptors all come from a female donor in good health, enrolled as a control in a pregnancy study.

V is TRBV6-6 and J is TRBJ1-1; D is unresolved. Per germline, CDR1 MNHNY and CDR2 SVGAGI (reference sequence). The CDR3 spans 14 residues. Trimming stripped 5 bases from V and 0 bases from J, with 10 bases between. CDR3 protein: CASSTTRLNTEAFF. CDR3 nucleotide sequence: TGTGCCAGCAGTACTACGCGTTTGAACACTGAAGCTTTCTTT.

CDR3 bases: TGCGCCAGCAGGAGAGGGTCGGGGGGAGTGGAGACCCAGTACTTC. Protein sequence: CASRRGSGGVETQYF. The genes are TRBV10-2 and TRBJ2-5, with TRBD2 identical over 7 bases. From germline, CDR1 is WSHSY and CDR2 SAAADI. This CDR3 is 15 amino acids long. Losses at the gene ends were 6 bases for V and 5 bases for J; bases not matched to a gene: 12.

The chain uses TRBV4-1 and TRBJ1-6; possible D gene TRBD1, 5 bases. The germline V and J ends were trimmed by 0 bases and 7 bases, with 10 bases remaining between them. The CDR3 consists of 15 residues. Germline CDR1 and CDR2: MGHRA and YSYEKL. The chain's CDR3 is CASSQDPGGNSPLHF. The CDR3 coding sequence is TGCGCCAGCAGCCAAGATCCCGGGGGGAATTCACCCCTCCACTTT.

The chain joins TRBV27 to TRBJ2-6; no reliable D call. Germline lookup yields CDR1 MNHEY and CDR2 SMNVEV (reference sequence). V was shortened by 3 bases and J by 4 bases, with 7 bases between the two germline ends. This CDR3 has 14 residues. CDR3 sequence (DNA): TGTGCCAGCAGTTTTCGGGTCGGGGCCAACGTCCTGACTTTC. As protein: CASSFRVGANVLTF.

The chain uses TRBV28 and TRBJ2-1; 7 nucleotides align to TRBD2. Germline assignment: CDR1 MDHEN and CDR2 SYDVKM. The CDR3 totals 15 residues. Losses at the gene ends were 6 bases for V and 3 bases for J; bases not matched to a gene: 8. In DNA form, the CDR3 reads TGTGCCAGCAGCTGGACTAGGTTCTACTACAATGAGCAGTTCTTC. Residues: CASSWTRFYYNEQFF. Supplemented by reference TRBV28 and TRBJ2-1, the full variable domain reads DVKVTQSSRYLVKRTGEKVFLECVQDMDHENMFWYRQDPGLGLRLIYFSYDVKMKEKGDIPEGYSVSREKKERFSLILESASTNQTSMYLCASSWTRFYYNEQFFGPGTRLTVL.

CDR3 protein: CASSKRSRGVAVRAFF. In nucleotides, the CDR3 is TGTGCCAGCAGCAAGAGAAGTCGGGGGGTGGCTGTGCGAGCTTTCTTT. The chain carries TRBV21-1 and TRBJ1-1. TRBV21-1 corresponds to a pseudogene. CDR3 size: 16 residues.

The gene calls are TRBV30 and TRBJ1-6; 8 bases agree with TRBD1. The CDR3 consists of 13 residues. With V trimmed by 2 bases and J by 8 bases, 2 bases remained unmatched. Germline CDR1 and CDR2: GTSNPN and SVGIG (reference sequence). Here the CDR3 reads CAWSPGGDSPLHF. The CDR3 DNA is TGTGCCTGGAGTCCAGGGGGCGATTCACCCCTCCACTTT.

The rearrangement joins TRBV28 to TRBJ1-3; possible D gene TRBD1, 6 bases. The germline V and J ends were trimmed by 3 bases and 4 bases, with 13 bases remaining between them. This CDR3 is 15 amino acids long. Per germline, CDR1 MDHEN and CDR2 SYDVKM. The CDR3 DNA sequence: TGTGCCAGCAGTTTCCCGGGGGGGCGAGGAAACACCATATATTTT. Encoded protein: CASSFPGGRGNTIYF. The full variable domain, completed using reference TRBV28 and TRBJ1-3, is DVKVTQSSRYLVKRTGEKVFLECVQDMDHENMFWYRQDPGLGLRLIYFSYDVKMKEKGDIPEGYSVSREKKERFSLILESASTNQTSMYLCASSFPGGRGNTIYFGEGSWLTVV.

The chain uses TRBV7-2 and TRBJ1-4; a weak D match, TRBD1 (5 bases). The CDR3 is made up of 12 amino acids. Per the germline V gene, CDR1 is SGHTA and CDR2 is FQGNSA. The V end was cut by 7 bases, the J end by 12 bases, with 15 bases between. The CDR3 reads CASNRWPGELFF. The CDR3 DNA reads TGTGCCAGCAATCGGTGGCCGGGGGAACTGTTTTTT.

This clone is a singleton in its sample. V and J are TRBV7-2 and TRBJ2-5; D is unclear. V was clipped by 6 bases and J by 4 bases, with 9 bases between them. CDR1 and CDR2 (germline): SGHTA, FQGNSA. The CDR3 length is 12 residues. CDR3 DNA sequence: TGTGCCAGCAGTTTAAGAGGAGAGACCCAGTACTTC. Amino acid sequence: CASSLRGETQYF.

The chain recombines TRBV6-5 with TRBJ2-2; possibly TRBD2 for D (6 bases). Trimming removed 6 bases from V and 1 base from J, with 12 bases in between. Germline lookup yields CDR1 MNHEY and CDR2 SVGAGI. The CDR3 has 15 residues. CDR3 sequence reads: CASRRGSRNTGELFF. For the CDR3, the DNA is TGTGCCAGCAGGCGGGGTAGCAGGAACACCGGGGAGCTGTTTTTT.

J is TRBJ2-7 and V is TRBV7-3; 8 positions match TRBD2. V trimming: 1 base; J trimming: 3 bases; junction bases outside the gene matches: 5. This CDR3 region has 15 residues. The germline V gene has CDR1 SGHTA and CDR2 FQGTGA. In DNA, the CDR3 is TGTGCCAGCAGCTTAAACGGGGGGGGAAACTACGAGCAGTACTTC. It codes for CASSLNGGGNYEQYF.

This chain links TRBV30 with TRBJ1-5; TRBD1 agrees at 7 bases. Germline CDR1 is GTSNPN and CDR2 is SVGIG (reference sequence). The ends lost 0 bases at V and 0 bases at J; junction bases unmatched: 11. This CDR3 is built from 18 residues. CDR3 loop: CAWSVRWTGEYSNQPQHF. The CDR3 DNA is TGTGCCTGGAGTGTACGGTGGACAGGTGAATATAGCAATCAGCCCCAGCATTTT.

This chain links TRBV7-3 with TRBJ2-5, with 14 nucleotides matching TRBD2. The CDR3 spans 16 residues. J gave up 5 bases and V 2 bases, and 4 bases lay outside the gene matches. Per the germline V gene, CDR1 is SGHTA and CDR2 is FQGTGA. The CDR3 loop is CASSLAGLAGGETQYF. DNA for the CDR3: TGTGCCAGCAGCTTAGCCGGACTAGCGGGGGGTGAGACCCAGTACTTC.

The chain couples TRBV13 to TRBJ1-1; no firm D call. This CDR3 comprises 13 residues. Germline CDR1 is PRHDT and CDR2 is FYEKMQ (reference sequence). Trimming shortened V by 0 bases and J by 6 bases, and 8 bases separated the two germline ends. CDR3 residues: CASSLGGVPEAFF. For the CDR3, the DNA is TGTGCCAGCAGCTTAGGCGGGGTTCCTGAAGCTTTCTTT.

This chain links TRBV11-1 with TRBJ2-5; possibly TRBD1 for D (5 bases). The germline V gene encodes CDR1 SGHAT and CDR2 FQDESV (reference sequence). Trimming pared 4 bases from V and 5 bases from J, leaving 11 bases between. The CDR3 is made up of 13 amino acids. CDR3 sequence reads: CASSSDRIETQYF. CDR3 nucleotide sequence: TGTGCCAGCAGCTCCGACAGAATTGAGACCCAGTACTTC.

Comment on this clone: The sample has other DNA sequences that encode this CDR3 too. This rearrangement joins TRBV13 to TRBJ2-7; 8 nucleotides align to TRBD1. CDR3 length: 13 amino acids. V lost 5 bases to trimming and J lost 3 bases; unmatched junction nucleotides: 3. Germline CDR1 reads PRHDT; CDR2 reads FYEKMQ (reference sequence). CDR3: CASSPTGDYEQYF. CDR3 in DNA: TGTGCCAGCAGCCCGACAGGGGACTACGAGCAGTACTTC. The whole variable domain, filled in from reference TRBV13 and TRBJ2-7, reads AAGVIQSPRHLIKEKRETATLKCYPIPRHDTVYWYQQGPGQDPQFLISFYEKMQSDKGSIPDRFSAQQFSDYHSELNMSSLELGDSALYFCASSPTGDYEQYFGPGTRLTVT.

Here the CDR3 reads CAISVSAGGFADTQYF. CDR3 in DNA: TGTGCCATCAGTGTCTCAGCGGGGGGGTTCGCCGATACGCAGTATTTT. V gene TRBV10-3 combines with J gene TRBJ2-3, with 10 bases fitting TRBD2. J gave up 6 bases and V 4 bases, and 10 bases lay outside the gene matches. The CDR3 loop spans 16 amino acids. Germline V gene lookup returns CDR1 ENHRY and CDR2 SYGVKD.

V gene TRBV27 combines with J gene TRBJ2-3; 8 bases agree with TRBD1. Trimming cost V 5 bases and J 3 bases; bases outside gene matches: 1. Germline loops: CDR1 MNHEY, CDR2 SMNVEV (reference sequence). There are 13 residues in the CDR3. The DNA of the CDR3 is TGTGCCAGCAGTGGGACAGGAACAGATACGCAGTATTTT. Translating gives CASSGTGTDTQYF.

This chain joins TRBV7-6 and TRBJ2-5; tentative D call: TRBD1 (5 bases). V lost 5 bases and J lost 1, with 8 bases in between. The CDR3 sequence is 13 residues long. Germline loops: CDR1 SGHVS, CDR2 FNYEAQ. CDR3 nucleotides: TGTGCCAGCAGCGTTGACAGCCAAGAGACCCAGTACTTC. Translated, it gives CASSVDSQETQYF.

The V call is TRBV7-2, the J call TRBJ2-5; 13 nucleotides agree with TRBD2. The J segment lost 4 bases and the V segment lost 5 bases, leaving 4 bases of the junction unmatched. CDR3 length: 15 amino acids. Germline V CDR1 and CDR2: SGHTA, FQGNSA. The CDR3 DNA follows: TGTGCCAGCAGCCCCCGGACTAGCGGGGGAGAGACCCAGTACTTC. Its translation is CASSPRTSGGETQYF.